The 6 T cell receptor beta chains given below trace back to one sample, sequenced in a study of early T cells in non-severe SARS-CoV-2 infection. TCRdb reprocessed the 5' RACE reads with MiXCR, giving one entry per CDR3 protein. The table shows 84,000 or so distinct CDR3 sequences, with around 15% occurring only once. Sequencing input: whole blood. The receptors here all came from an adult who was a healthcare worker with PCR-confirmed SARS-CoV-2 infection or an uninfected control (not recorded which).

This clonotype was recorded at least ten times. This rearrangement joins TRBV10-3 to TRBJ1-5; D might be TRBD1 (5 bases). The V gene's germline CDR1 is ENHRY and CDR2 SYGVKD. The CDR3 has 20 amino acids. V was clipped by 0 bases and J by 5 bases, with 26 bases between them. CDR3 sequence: CAISESMEGPSISGHQPQHF. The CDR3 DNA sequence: TGTGCCATCAGTGAGTCCATGGAGGGACCAAGCATCAGTGGGCATCAGCCCCAGCATTTT.

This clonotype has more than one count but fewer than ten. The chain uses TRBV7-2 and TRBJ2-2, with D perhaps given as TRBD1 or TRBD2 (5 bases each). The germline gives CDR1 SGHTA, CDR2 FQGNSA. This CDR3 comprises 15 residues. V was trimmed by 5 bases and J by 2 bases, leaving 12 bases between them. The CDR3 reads CASSPSGPNTGELFF. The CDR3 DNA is TGTGCCAGCAGCCCCTCGGGACCTAACACCGGGGAGCTGTTTTTT.

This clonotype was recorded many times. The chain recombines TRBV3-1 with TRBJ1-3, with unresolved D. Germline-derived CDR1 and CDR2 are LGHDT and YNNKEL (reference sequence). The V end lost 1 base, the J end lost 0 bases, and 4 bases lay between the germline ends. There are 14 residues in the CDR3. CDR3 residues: CASSQVLSGNTIYF. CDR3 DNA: TGTGCCAGCAGCCAAGTCCTCTCTGGAAACACCATATATTTT. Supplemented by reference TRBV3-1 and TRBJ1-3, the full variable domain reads DTAVSQTPKYLVTQMGNDKSIKCEQNLGHDTMYWYKQDSKKFLKIMFSYNNKELIINETVPNRFSPKSPDKAHLNLHINSLELGDSAVYFCASSQVLSGNTIYFGEGSWLTVV.

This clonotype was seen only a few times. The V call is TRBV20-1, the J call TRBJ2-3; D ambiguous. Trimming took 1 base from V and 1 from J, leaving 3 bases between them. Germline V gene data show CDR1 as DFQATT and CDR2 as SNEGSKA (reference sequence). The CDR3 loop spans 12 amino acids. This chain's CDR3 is CSARAGTDTQYF. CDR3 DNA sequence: TGCAGTGCTAGAGCGGGCACAGATACGCAGTATTTT.

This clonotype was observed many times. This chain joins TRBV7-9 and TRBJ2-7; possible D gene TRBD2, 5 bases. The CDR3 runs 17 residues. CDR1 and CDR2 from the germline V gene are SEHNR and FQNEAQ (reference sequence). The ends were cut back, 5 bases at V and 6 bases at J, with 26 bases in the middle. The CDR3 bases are TGTGCCAGCAGCCTACACGTCCCCTCAGCCGCCGGGGTCGAGCAGTACTTC. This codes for CASSLHVPSAAGVEQYF.

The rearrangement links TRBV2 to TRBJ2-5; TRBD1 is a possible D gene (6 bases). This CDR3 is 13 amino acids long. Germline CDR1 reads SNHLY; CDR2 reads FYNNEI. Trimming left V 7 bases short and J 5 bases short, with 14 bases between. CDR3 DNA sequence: TGTGCCAGCAACCTCGACCAGGGGGAGACCCAGTACTTC. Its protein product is CASNLDQGETQYF.